This T cell receptor beta chain emerged from a study of breast tumors, draining lymph nodes, adjacent tissues. This clonotype was seen a handful of times. What it binds is unknown. Compared with germline, one end of the junction differs, possibly owing to a read error. Study-level results: Luminal-like breast cancer showed significantly greater tumor-nontumor repertoire similarity than basal-like breast cancer did. Tumors had less TCR diversity than lymph nodes, more than nontumor tissue. Findings are consistent with lymph node origin and intratumoral expansion of most tumor T cells.

Axillary draining lymph nodes of breast cancer patients supplied the node samples. MiXCR, applied by TCRdb to the multiplex PCR reads, yields one record per CDR3 protein. The sample has more than 85,000 distinct CDR3 sequences; 21% are singletons. The sequencing input was axillary lymph node tissue. This receptor was obtained from a female donor with breast cancer. Some clones in this sample may be carry-over from other donors' samples.

CDR3 region: CAGRGTVGNSPLHF. In DNA, the CDR3 is TGTGCCGGCAGAGGGACAGTAGGAAATTCACCCCTCCACTTT. The chain joins TRBV27 to TRBJ1-6; 7 nucleotides line up with TRBD1. This CDR3 region has 14 residues. Germline assignment: CDR1 MNHEY and CDR2 SMNVEV (reference sequence).